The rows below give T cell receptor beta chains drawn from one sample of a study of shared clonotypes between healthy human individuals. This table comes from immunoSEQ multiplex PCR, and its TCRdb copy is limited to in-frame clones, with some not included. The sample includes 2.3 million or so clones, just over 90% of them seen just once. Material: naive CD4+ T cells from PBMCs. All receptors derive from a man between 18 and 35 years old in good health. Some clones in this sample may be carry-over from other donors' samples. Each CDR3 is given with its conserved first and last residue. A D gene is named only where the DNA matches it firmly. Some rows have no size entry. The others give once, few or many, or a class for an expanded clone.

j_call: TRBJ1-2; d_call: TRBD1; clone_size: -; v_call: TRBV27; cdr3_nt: TGTGCCAGCAGTTTACTTAGGACAGGGGCTGGCTACACCTTC; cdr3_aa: CASSLLRTGAGYTF
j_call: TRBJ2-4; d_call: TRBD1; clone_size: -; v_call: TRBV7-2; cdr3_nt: TGTGCCAGCAGCGCCGGTTCAGGGGGAATAAAAAACATTCAGTACTTC; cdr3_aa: CASSAGSGGIKNIQYF
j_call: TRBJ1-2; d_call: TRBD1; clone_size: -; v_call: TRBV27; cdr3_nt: TGTGCCAGCAGGAAGACAGGGGCCGCCGCCTCTAACTATGGCTACACCTTC; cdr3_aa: CASRKTGAAASNYGYTF
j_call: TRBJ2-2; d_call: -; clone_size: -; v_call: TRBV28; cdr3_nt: TGTGCCAGCAGGGGGCGGAGCGCGAATCTAAACACCGGGGAGCTGTTTTTT; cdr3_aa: CASRGRSANLNTGELFF
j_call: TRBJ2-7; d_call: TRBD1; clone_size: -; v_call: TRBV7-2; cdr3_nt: TGTGCCAGCAGCTCGGGACAGGGAGGCTCCGAGCAGTACTTC; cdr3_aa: CASSSGQGGSEQYF
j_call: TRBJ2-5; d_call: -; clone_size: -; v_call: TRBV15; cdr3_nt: TGTGCCACCAGCAGAGATAAAGTCACGGAGACCCAGTACTTC; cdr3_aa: CATSRDKVTETQYF
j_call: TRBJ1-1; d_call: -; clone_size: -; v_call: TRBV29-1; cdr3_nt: TGCAGCGCCCTCCTAAGAGGTGAAGCTTTCTTT; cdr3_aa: CSALLRGEAFF
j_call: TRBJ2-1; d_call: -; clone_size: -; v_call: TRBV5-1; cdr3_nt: TGCGCCAGCAGCCCAGCGGACCCTACCTACAATGAGCAGTTCTTC; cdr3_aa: CASSPADPTYNEQFF
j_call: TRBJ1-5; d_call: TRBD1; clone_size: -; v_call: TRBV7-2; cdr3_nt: TGTGCCAGCAGCCCGGACAGGGTTCAGCCCCAGCATTTT; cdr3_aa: CASSPDRVQPQHF
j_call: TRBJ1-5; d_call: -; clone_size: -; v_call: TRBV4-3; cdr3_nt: TGCGCCAGCAGCCAAGGACGGACCTACAATCAGCCCCAGCATTTT; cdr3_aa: CASSQGRTYNQPQHF
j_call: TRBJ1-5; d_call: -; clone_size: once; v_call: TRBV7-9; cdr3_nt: TGTGCCAGCAGCCCTTATAGCAATCAGCCCCAGCATTTT; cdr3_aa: CASSPYSNQPQHF
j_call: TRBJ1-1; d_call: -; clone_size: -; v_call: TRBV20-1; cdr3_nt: TGCAGTGCTAGGCAGCCCACTGAAGCTTTCTTT; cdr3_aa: CSARQPTEAFF
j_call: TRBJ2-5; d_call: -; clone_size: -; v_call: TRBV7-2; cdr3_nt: TGTGCCAGCAGCCCTCAGCATGGATATCGGACCCAGTACTTC; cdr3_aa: CASSPQHGYRTQYF
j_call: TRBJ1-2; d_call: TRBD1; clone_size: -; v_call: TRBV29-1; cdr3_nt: TGCAGCGTAAACACGCCGACAGGGGGCGCGGACTATGGCTACACCTTC; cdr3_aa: CSVNTPTGGADYGYTF
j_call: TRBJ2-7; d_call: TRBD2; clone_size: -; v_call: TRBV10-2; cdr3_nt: TGCGCCAGCACTAGCGGGAGGAACTACGAGCAGTACTTC; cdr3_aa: CASTSGRNYEQYF
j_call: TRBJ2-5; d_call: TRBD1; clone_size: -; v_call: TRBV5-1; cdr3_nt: TGCGCCAGCAGCCGCTCGGGACAGGGGGTTGGGACCCAGTACTTC; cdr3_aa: CASSRSGQGVGTQYF
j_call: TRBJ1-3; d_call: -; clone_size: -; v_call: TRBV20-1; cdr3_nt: TGCAGTGCTAGAGATATAGGTGGGATATATTTT; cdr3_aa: CSARDIGGIYF
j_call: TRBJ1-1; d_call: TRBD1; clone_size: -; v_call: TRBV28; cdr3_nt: TGTGCCAGTTGGGAGGGGGCGGACACTGAAGCTTTCTTT; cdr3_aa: CASWEGADTEAFF
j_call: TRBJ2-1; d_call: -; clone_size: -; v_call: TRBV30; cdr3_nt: TGTGCCTGGAGCACTAGCACTGAGCAGTTCTTC; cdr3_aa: CAWSTSTEQFF
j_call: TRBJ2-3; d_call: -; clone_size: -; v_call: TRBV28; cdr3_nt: TGTGCCAGCAGTTTCCTCCGGACTGGCGGGAGCACAGATACGCAGTATTTT; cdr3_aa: CASSFLRTGGSTDTQYF
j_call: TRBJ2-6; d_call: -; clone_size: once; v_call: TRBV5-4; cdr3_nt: TGTGCCAGCAGCTTGTGGGTGGCCTCTGGGGCCAACGTCCTGACTTTC; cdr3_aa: CASSLWVASGANVLTF
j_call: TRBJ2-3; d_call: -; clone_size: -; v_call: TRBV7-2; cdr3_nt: TGTGCCAGCAGCTTATTGAGTATCGCAGATACGCAGTATTTT; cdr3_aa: CASSLLSIADTQYF
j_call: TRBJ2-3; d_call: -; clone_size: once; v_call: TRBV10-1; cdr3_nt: TGCGCCAGCAGTCGTGACTATCTCCCCAATACGCAGTATTTT; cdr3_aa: CASSRDYLPNTQYF
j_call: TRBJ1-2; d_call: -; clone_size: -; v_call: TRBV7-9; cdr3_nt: TGTGCCAGCAGCCCAAGGGGTTATATAGACTCTAACTATGGCTACACCTTC; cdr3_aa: CASSPRGYIDSNYGYTF
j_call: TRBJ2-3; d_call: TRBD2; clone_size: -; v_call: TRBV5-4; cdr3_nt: TGTGCCAGCAGCCCGTTCGGACTAGACCCCACAGATACGCAGTATTTT; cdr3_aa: CASSPFGLDPTDTQYF
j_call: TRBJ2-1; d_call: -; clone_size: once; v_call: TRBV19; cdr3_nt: TGTGCCAGTAGGCCTAGACTCGCACAATCCTACAATGAGCAGTTCTTC; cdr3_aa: CASRPRLAQSYNEQFF
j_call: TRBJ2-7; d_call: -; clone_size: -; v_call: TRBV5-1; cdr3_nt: TGCGCCAGTAATGACGGGGACTACGAGCAGTACTTC; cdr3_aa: CASNDGDYEQYF
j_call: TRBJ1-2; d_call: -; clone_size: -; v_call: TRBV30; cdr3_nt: TGTGCCTGGAACGCCCTCCTGAGCTATGGCTACACCTTC; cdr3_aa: CAWNALLSYGYTF
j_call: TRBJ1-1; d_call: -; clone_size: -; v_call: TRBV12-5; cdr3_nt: TGTGCTAGTGGTTTGGTATTTTCAGGGCCTAACACTGAAGCTTTCTTT; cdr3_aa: CASGLVFSGPNTEAFF
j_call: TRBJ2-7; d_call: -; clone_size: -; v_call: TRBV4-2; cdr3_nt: TGTGCCAGCAGCCATCGGGACGGCCCCTCCTACGAGCAGTACTTC; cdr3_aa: CASSHRDGPSYEQYF
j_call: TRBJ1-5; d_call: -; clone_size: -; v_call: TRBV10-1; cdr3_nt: TGCGCCAGCAGTGAGTCGGGCGGTCAGCCCCAGCATTTT; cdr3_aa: CASSESGGQPQHF
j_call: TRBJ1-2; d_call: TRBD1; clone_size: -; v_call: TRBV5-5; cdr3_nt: TGTGCCAGCAGCCCGGCATTCCGGACAGGGTCTAGAGGCTACACCTTC; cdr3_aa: CASSPAFRTGSRGYTF
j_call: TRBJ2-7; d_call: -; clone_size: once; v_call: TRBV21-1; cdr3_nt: TGTGCCAGCAGCAAAGGCGGGGTCTCCTACGAGCAGTACTTC; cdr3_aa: CASSKGGVSYEQYF
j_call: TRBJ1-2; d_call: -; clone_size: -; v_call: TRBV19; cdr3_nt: TGTGCCAGTAGGACGTATGGGATTCAGGGCAATAACTATGGCTACACCTTC; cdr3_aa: CASRTYGIQGNNYGYTF
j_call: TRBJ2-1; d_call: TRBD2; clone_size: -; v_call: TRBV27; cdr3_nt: TGTGCCAGCAGTTTCGAGTCTAGCGGAAACAATGAGCAGTTCTTC; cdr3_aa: CASSFESSGNNEQFF
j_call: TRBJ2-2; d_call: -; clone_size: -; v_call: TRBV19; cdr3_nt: TGTGCCAGTAGTATAGAAAAGGGGTTGGGGGAGCTGTTTTTT; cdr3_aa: CASSIEKGLGELFF
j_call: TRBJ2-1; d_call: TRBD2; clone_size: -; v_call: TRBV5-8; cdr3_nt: TGTGCCAGCAGCTTGGCCCTGACTAGCGGGAACGATGCTGAGCAGTTCTTC; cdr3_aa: CASSLALTSGNDAEQFF
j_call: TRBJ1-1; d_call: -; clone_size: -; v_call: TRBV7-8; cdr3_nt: TGTGCCAGCAGCTTAGGACGGAACACTGAAGCTTTCTTT; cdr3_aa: CASSLGRNTEAFF